This T cell receptor beta chain comes out of a study of cytomegalovirus exposure and HLA in healthy donors. On the study more broadly: Caucasian-associated ancestry cluster membership applied to approximately 84% of around 400 genotyped donors.

As concerns this clone: As yet, its antigen is unknown.

Study outcomes and limitations: The study listed roughly 150 cytomegalovirus-associated TCR beta chains.

The PCR contained 60 Vbeta and 13 Jbeta primers. Assay: immunoSEQ multiplex PCR; the TCRdb copy retains only in-frame clones and omits some. The table shows around 300,000 clones, with roughly two thirds occurring only once. Germline V gives CDR1 SGHRS, CDR2 YFSETQ. This CDR3 spans 15 amino acids. Trimming removed 6 bases from V and 5 bases from J; junction bases left unmatched: 11. The sequence came from a female donor in good health and CMV-seronegative. Sequenced input: PBMCs. The genes are TRBV5-1 and TRBJ1-2, with 9 bases aligning to TRBD1. CDR3 sequence: CASTTISGQGYGYTF. As DNA, the CDR3 is TGCGCCAGCACCACTATCTCGGGACAGGGATATGGCTACACCTTC.